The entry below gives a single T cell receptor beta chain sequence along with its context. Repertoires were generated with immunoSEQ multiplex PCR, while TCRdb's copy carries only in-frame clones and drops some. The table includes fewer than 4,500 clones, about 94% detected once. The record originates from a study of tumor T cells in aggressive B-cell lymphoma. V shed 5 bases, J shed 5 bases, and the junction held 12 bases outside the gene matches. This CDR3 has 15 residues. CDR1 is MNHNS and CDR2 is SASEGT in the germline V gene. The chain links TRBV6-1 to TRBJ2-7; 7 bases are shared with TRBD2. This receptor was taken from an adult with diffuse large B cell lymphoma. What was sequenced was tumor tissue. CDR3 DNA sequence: TGTGCCAGCAGTATCGTATGGAGCGGGACGGACGAGCAGTACTTC. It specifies CASSIVWSGTDEQYF.